This T cell receptor beta chain was recovered during a study of T cells in Graves' hyperthyroidism and ophthalmopathy. As for the study in general: Peripheral blood was secured at the point of initial diagnosis, before any treatment.

As concerns this clonotype: Its antigen is still unknown.

Germline V gives CDR1 DFQATT, CDR2 SNEGSKA (reference sequence). V shed 3 bases and J shed 5 bases, with 19 bases lying between them. CDR3 length: 15 residues. TCR beta CDR3 regions were amplified from RNA. Initially, a first-round RT-PCR of the TCR CDR3 employed the HTBI primer set. MiXCR, run by TCRdb on the multiplex PCR reads, gives a single entry per CDR3 protein. The table lists 730,000 or so distinct CDR3 sequences, around 19% of them singletons, with over 15% in the top ten. Among the patients, aged 18 to 65, hyperthyroidism was newly diagnosed and had lasted under 2 months. Study results and limitations: The model forecast ophthalmopathy, anticipating it by a median about 7 months before onset.

The chain has TRBV20-1 and TRBJ1-1; D unresolved. This clonotype originated in a woman in her fifties or sixties with Graves' hyperthyroidism that later progressed to Graves' ophthalmopathy. Sequencing input: blood. This CDR3 reads CSASMKRSGVTEAFF. The CDR3 coding sequence is TGCAGTGCTAGTATGAAGCGTTCGGGAGTGACTGAAGCTTTCTTT.